The next 32 T cell receptor beta chains were all read from a single sample in a study of beta chain features in type 1 diabetes listed by TCRdb under 2018. Overall results and qualifications from the work: In all four CD4+ subsets, TCRB CDR3 length was moderately but significantly shorter in type 1 diabetes patients.

Their specific antigens are unknown. The library was made by the immunoSEQ multiplex PCR assay. All of the isolated RNA was reverse transcribed with the High Capacity cDNA Reverse Transcription Kit, so expressed TCRB transcripts were sequenced. TCRdb mirrors the immuneACCESS table, restricted to in-frame sequences. Some clones are absent from its copies; in checked studies, under half trace to an unresolved V gene, and the reason for the others is unknown. This sample is represented by 250,000 to 300,000 clones; roughly 24% of them were singletons. About 0.012% of the sample goes to the ten largest clones. The source material was naive CD4+ T cells from blood. The cell subset or site label of this sample denotes: true naive CD4+ T cells. These receptors were collected from a woman between 25 and 40 years old with type 1 diabetes.

The chain combines TRBV30 with TRBJ2-5, with unresolved D. CDR3 size: 13 residues. Trimming took off 0 bases at V and 1 base at J, with 6 bases between the two ends. Looked up from germline, CDR1 is GTSNPN and CDR2 is SVGIG (reference sequence). The CDR3 DNA sequence: TGTGCCTGGAGTGTGGCTCTCCAAGAGACCCAGTACTTC. Amino acid sequence: CAWSVALQETQYF.

This clone was recorded a few times. The rearrangement uses TRBV4-1 and TRBJ2-5; D may be TRBD1 (5 bases). The germline CDR1 and CDR2 sequences are MGHRA and YSYEKL. V was pared by 2 bases and J by 1 base, with 11 bases between. This CDR3 has 15 amino acids. The DNA for the CDR3 is TGCGCCAGCAGCCAAAGACAGTTCGTCCAAGAGACCCAGTACTTC. This codes for CASSQRQFVQETQYF.

The chain links TRBV18 to TRBJ2-7; TRBD1 agrees at 10 bases. The CDR3 is 14 residues long. Per the germline V gene, CDR1 is KGHSH and CDR2 is LQKENI. The ends lost 3 bases at V and 5 bases at J; junction bases unmatched: 4. Written as DNA, the CDR3 is TGTGCCAGCTCACCGGGACAGGGGACCGACGAGCAGTACTTC. It is translated as CASSPGQGTDEQYF. The complete variable domain, with remaining parts taken from reference TRBV18 and TRBJ2-7, reads NAGVMQNPRHLVRRRGQEARLRCSPMKGHSHVYWYRQLPEEGLKFMVYLQKENIIDESGMPKERFSAEFPKEGPSILRIQQVVRGDSAAYFCASSPGQGTDEQYFGPGTRLTVT.

This clone was counted only a few times. V usage is TRBV20-1 and J usage is TRBJ2-7; no firm D call. The germline gives CDR1 DFQATT, CDR2 SNEGSKA (reference sequence). Trimming removed 0 bases at V and 5 bases at J, with 5 bases between. The CDR3 length is 11 residues. The CDR3 nucleotides are TGCAGTGCTAGAGATCAAAACGAGCAGTACTTC. Its protein product is CSARDQNEQYF.

This clone has only a few counts. The rearrangement joins TRBV11-2 to TRBJ2-1; the D gene is possibly TRBD2 (6 bases). Germline CDR1 reads SGHAT; CDR2 reads FQNNGV. The CDR3 runs 16 residues. The V end was cut by 1 base, the J end by 2 bases, with 12 bases between. DNA for the CDR3: TGTGCCAGCAGCTTAGGGTCGGGAGAGACCTACAATGAGCAGTTCTTC. This sequence encodes CASSLGSGETYNEQFF.

This chain links TRBV23-1 with TRBJ1-5; D gene ambiguous. TRBV23-1 is flagged as an ORF with uncertain function. Trimming removed 3 bases from V and 5 bases from J, with 14 bases in between. The CDR3 is 15 amino acids. The CDR3 region has the DNA TGCGCCAGCAGTCACCCAGAGGGTTGGGATCAGCCCCAGCATTTT. Protein sequence: CASSHPEGWDQPQHF.

This clone was counted a few times. The chain couples TRBV27 to TRBJ2-5; 8 positions agree with TRBD1. Looked up from germline, CDR1 is MNHEY and CDR2 is SMNVEV (reference sequence). The ends lost 8 bases at V and 2 bases at J; junction bases unmatched: 13. This CDR3 comprises 16 residues. CDR3 sequence (DNA): TGTGCCAGCGAACACAGGGGGTACGAAGAGCAAGAGACCCAGTACTTC. Translation gives CASEHRGYEEQETQYF.

The V gene is TRBV5-6, the J gene TRBJ2-1; 12 bases align to TRBD2. V lost 3 bases, J lost 13 bases, and 8 bases stayed unmatched. The germline V gene has CDR1 SGHDT and CDR2 YYEEEE. The CDR3 has 14 residues. The CDR3 nucleotides read TGTGCCAGCAGCTCGGCGACTAGCGGGAGATCACAGTTCTTC. Protein: CASSSATSGRSQFF.

The rearrangement joins TRBV5-4 to TRBJ2-7; 7 bases are a match to TRBD1. In germline, CDR1 is SGHNT, CDR2 YYREEE (reference sequence). The CDR3 is made up of 14 amino acids. V shed 0 bases, J shed 5 bases, and the junction held 5 bases outside the gene matches. CDR3 in amino acids: CASSLDRGLNEQYF. CDR3 in DNA: TGTGCCAGCAGCTTGGACAGGGGCCTCAACGAGCAGTACTTC.

V usage is TRBV7-9 and J usage is TRBJ2-4, with 11 bases lining up with TRBD1. CDR1 is SEHNR and CDR2 is FQNEAQ in the germline V gene (reference sequence). The CDR3 covers 18 residues. Unmatched junction bases numbered 8, after V lost 1 base and J lost 3 bases. CDR3 nucleotides: TGTGCCAGCAGCTTAGGTTGGACAGGGGGCTTCGACAAAAACATTCAGTACTTC. Translating gives CASSLGWTGGFDKNIQYF.

The sample holds a few counts of this clone. The chain links TRBV28 to TRBJ2-1, with 14 bases lining up with TRBD2. This CDR3 region has 18 residues. Germline V gene lookup returns CDR1 MDHEN and CDR2 SYDVKM. V trimming: 10 bases; J trimming: 0 bases; junction bases outside the gene matches: 11. As DNA, the CDR3 is TGTGCCACCCCCAGACTAGCGGGAGGGTACGACTCCTACAATGAGCAGTTCTTC. It yields the protein CATPRLAGGYDSYNEQFF.

The CDR3: CASSFGQVYGYTF. In DNA, the CDR3 is TGTGCCAGCAGCTTTGGACAGGTTTATGGCTACACCTTC. The V and J genes are TRBV5-4 and TRBJ1-2, with 7 bases fitting TRBD1. The V gene's germline CDR1 is SGHNT and CDR2 YYREEE (reference sequence). The CDR3 sequence is 13 residues long. The trim removed 2 bases at V and 5 bases at J, leaving 3 bases unmatched.

This clone showed up just a few times. The CDR3 region is CASSGGYTEAFF. The CDR3 DNA is TGTGCCAGCTCAGGGGGATACACTGAAGCTTTCTTT. The chain uses TRBV7-9 and TRBJ1-1, with 7 bases identical to TRBD1. The V and J ends lost 8 bases and 3 bases, in that order; junction bases with no gene match: 3. This CDR3 has 12 residues. Germline CDR1 is SEHNR and CDR2 is FQNEAQ (reference sequence).

The chain joins TRBV6-5 to TRBJ1-1, with D hard to call. The CDR3 runs to 14 residues. The V gene's germline CDR1 is MNHEY and CDR2 SVGAGI. V shed 0 bases and J shed 1 base, with 6 bases lying between them. CDR3 in DNA: TGTGCCAGCAGTTACTCCCAGGCGAACACTGAAGCTTTCTTT. Protein sequence: CASSYSQANTEAFF.

This clone has more than one count but fewer than ten. The chain recombines TRBV5-4 with TRBJ2-3; D is possibly TRBD1 (7 bases). The germline gives CDR1 SGHNT, CDR2 YYREEE (reference sequence). V lost 3 bases, J lost 1 base, and 24 bases lay in between. This CDR3 is 19 amino acids long. The CDR3 DNA reads TGTGCCAGCAGCTCGAAGAAGAATCAGGGCAGGGGGGGCACAGATACGCAGTATTTT. This gives the protein CASSSKKNQGRGGTDTQYF.

This clone was seen a few times. The CDR3 sequence is CSVAAQLNTEAFF. As DNA, the CDR3 is TGCAGCGTGGCCGCACAGCTAAACACTGAAGCTTTCTTT. This chain joins TRBV29-1 and TRBJ1-1; D not certain. Trimming removed 6 bases at V and 2 bases at J, with 13 bases between. This CDR3 spans 13 amino acids. Germline-derived CDR1 and CDR2 are SQVTM and ANQGSEA.

The V and J genes are TRBV7-3 and TRBJ2-1; tentative D call: TRBD2 (7 bases). Deletions cut 0 bases from V and 8 bases from J, with 17 bases between. Germline CDR1 and CDR2: SGHTA and FQGTGA. The CDR3 spans 16 residues. CDR3 sequence (DNA): TGTGCCAGCAGCTTAACAGGGGGGGAGGGCCATCATGAGCAGTTCTTC. It codes for CASSLTGGEGHHEQFF.

This clone has a handful of counts. The rearrangement uses TRBV29-1 and TRBJ1-1; D may be TRBD1 (5 bases). The V gene's germline CDR1 is SQVTM and CDR2 ANQGSEA. CDR3 length: 10 amino acids. Trimming stripped 7 bases from V and 7 bases from J, with 10 bases between. In DNA form, the CDR3 reads TGCAGCGCGGGGGGAGTTGAAGCTTTCTTT. Protein: CSAGGVEAFF. The whole variable domain, filled in from reference TRBV29-1 and TRBJ1-1, reads SAVISQKPSRDICQRGTSLTIQCQVDSQVTMMFWYRQQPGQSLTLIATANQGSEATYESGFVIDKFPISRPNLTFSTLTVSNMSPEDSSIYLCSAGGVEAFFGQGTRLTVV.

There are a few counts of this clone. This rearrangement joins TRBV4-1 to TRBJ2-5; 10 nucleotides match TRBD2. After removal of 0 bases from V and 1 base from J, the junction contained 2 bases not matched to a gene. CDR1 and CDR2 (germline): MGHRA, YSYEKL. The CDR3 consists of 16 residues. The CDR3 bases are TGCGCCAGCAGCCAAGAGAAGCGGGAGGGCCAAGAGACCCAGTACTTC. It translates to CASSQEKREGQETQYF.

This clone is a singleton in its sample. V and J are TRBV7-3 and TRBJ2-1, with 8 bases identical to TRBD2. V trimming: 4 bases; J trimming: 0 bases; junction bases outside the gene matches: 2. Germline loops: CDR1 SGHTA, CDR2 FQGTGA. The CDR3 totals 15 residues. The CDR3 DNA reads TGTGCCAGCAGCTCGGGAGGGAGCTCCTACAATGAGCAGTTCTTC. It is translated as CASSSGGSSYNEQFF.

This clone was counted only a few times. The chain recombines TRBV25-1 with TRBJ2-7, with D tentatively TRBD1 (6 bases). Deletions cut 6 bases from V and 6 bases from J, with 15 bases between. This CDR3 comprises 13 residues. The germline V gene encodes CDR1 MGHDK and CDR2 SYGVNS. CDR3 bases: TGTGCCAGCAGCTTCCCGTCAGGGGTCGAGCAGTACTTC. Protein sequence: CASSFPSGVEQYF.

This clone was observed a few times. This chain connects TRBV11-2 to TRBJ2-7, with a weak D call TRBD2 (5 bases). Per germline, CDR1 SGHAT and CDR2 FQNNGV. CDR3 size: 14 residues. V was pared by 2 bases and J by 1 base, with 9 bases between. The CDR3 loop reads CASSLRDLSYEQYF. The CDR3 coding sequence is TGTGCCAGCAGCTTACGGGATCTATCCTACGAGCAGTACTTC.

The genes are TRBV5-1 and TRBJ2-1; TRBD2 matches 9 bases. The J segment lost 6 bases and the V segment lost 7 bases, leaving 11 bases of the junction unmatched. Germline V gene sequence: CDR1 SGHRS, CDR2 YFSETQ. The CDR3 covers 15 residues. CDR3 sequence: CASGRSSGALNEQFF. The CDR3 bases are TGCGCCAGCGGGCGATCTAGCGGGGCCCTCAATGAGCAGTTCTTC.

This clone has a handful of counts. Here the CDR3 DNA reads TGTGCCAGCAGTTACTCGACTAGCGGGCCCGGGGAGCTGTTTTTT. Residues: CASSYSTSGPGELFF. The rearrangement links TRBV6-6 to TRBJ2-2; the match to TRBD2 covers 10 bases. Germline V CDR1 and CDR2: MNHNY, SVGAGI (reference sequence). The CDR3 sequence is 15 residues long. V was clipped by 0 bases and J by 6 bases; unmatched bases: 1.

This clone turned up a few times. The DNA for the CDR3 is TGCAGCGTAGGACAGGTCGAGACCCAGTACTTC. Translated, it gives CSVGQVETQYF. The chain is built from TRBV29-1 and TRBJ2-5, with 7 bases aligning to TRBD1. Germline CDR1 is SQVTM and CDR2 is ANQGSEA. V trimming: 6 bases; J trimming: 5 bases; junction bases outside the gene matches: 3. The CDR3 loop spans 11 amino acids.

The chain has TRBV18 and TRBJ2-1; tentatively, D is TRBD1 (5 bases). The CDR3 is made up of 14 amino acids. V shed 0 bases and J shed 2 bases, with 5 bases lying between them. Germline loops: CDR1 KGHSH, CDR2 LQKENI. The CDR3, as DNA: TGTGCCAGCTCACCACCGGGGCCCTACAATGAGCAGTTCTTC. Translating gives CASSPPGPYNEQFF.

This clone has a handful of counts. The rearrangement links TRBV29-1 to TRBJ1-2, with TRBD1 matching over 7 bases. V dropped 6 bases and J dropped 4; count of bases not matched to a gene: 8. The germline gives CDR1 SQVTM, CDR2 ANQGSEA. The CDR3 is 13 residues long. The CDR3 nucleotides are TGCAGCGTCATGGACAGGTCCGGCTATGGCTACACCTTC. As protein: CSVMDRSGYGYTF.

This chain links TRBV6-5 with TRBJ2-5; TRBD1 agrees at 7 bases. Germline V CDR1 and CDR2: MNHEY, SVGAGI. V was pared by 0 bases and J by 5 bases, with 6 bases of the junction left unmatched. The CDR3 is made up of 15 amino acids. DNA of the CDR3: TGTGCCAGCAGTTACTCAAGGGGGCAAGGGGAGACCCAGTACTTC. Translating it yields CASSYSRGQGETQYF.

The V and J genes are TRBV28 and TRBJ1-2; no clear D gene. The CDR3 length is 13 residues. CDR1 MDHEN and CDR2 SYDVKM come from the germline V gene. V was trimmed by 6 bases and J by 0 bases, leaving 8 bases between them. CDR3 DNA sequence: TGTGCCAGCAGAATCGGGACTAACTATGGCTACACCTTC. Translating gives CASRIGTNYGYTF.

This clone showed up just a few times. CDR3 DNA sequence: TGTGCCAGCACCTCCTGGGCGGGGGACTACGAGCAGTACTTC. This encodes CASTSWAGDYEQYF. The chain links TRBV7-2 to TRBJ2-7; 7 bases are a match to TRBD2. V lost 7 bases to trimming and J lost 3 bases; unmatched junction nucleotides: 9. The CDR3 contains 14 residues. CDR1 SGHTA and CDR2 FQGNSA come from the germline V gene.

The chain combines TRBV6-1 with TRBJ2-5; 7 nucleotides match TRBD1. Trimming cost V 3 bases and J 2 bases; bases outside gene matches: 3. CDR1 MNHNS and CDR2 SASEGT come from the germline V gene. The CDR3 has 14 amino acids. In DNA form, the CDR3 reads TGTGCCAGCAGTGAGACAGGGTTGCAAGAGACCCAGTACTTC. As protein: CASSETGLQETQYF.

This clone was picked up a small number of times. This sequence joins TRBV2 and TRBJ1-5, with TRBD1 matching 8 bases. V lost 8 bases, J lost 6 bases, and 12 bases stayed unmatched. CDR1 SNHLY and CDR2 FYNNEI come from the germline V gene. The CDR3 is 15 amino acids. The CDR3 coding sequence is TGTGCCAGCGTCTTGGGACAGGATCCCTCTCAGCCCCAGCATTTT. The encoded protein is CASVLGQDPSQPQHF. The full variable domain, with the rest looked up from reference TRBV2 and TRBJ1-5, is EPEVTQTPSHQVTQMGQEVILRCVPISNHLYFYWYRQILGQKVEFLVSFYNNEISEKSEIFDDQFSVERPDGSNFTLKIRSTKLEDSAMYFCASVLGQDPSQPQHFGDGTRLSIL.